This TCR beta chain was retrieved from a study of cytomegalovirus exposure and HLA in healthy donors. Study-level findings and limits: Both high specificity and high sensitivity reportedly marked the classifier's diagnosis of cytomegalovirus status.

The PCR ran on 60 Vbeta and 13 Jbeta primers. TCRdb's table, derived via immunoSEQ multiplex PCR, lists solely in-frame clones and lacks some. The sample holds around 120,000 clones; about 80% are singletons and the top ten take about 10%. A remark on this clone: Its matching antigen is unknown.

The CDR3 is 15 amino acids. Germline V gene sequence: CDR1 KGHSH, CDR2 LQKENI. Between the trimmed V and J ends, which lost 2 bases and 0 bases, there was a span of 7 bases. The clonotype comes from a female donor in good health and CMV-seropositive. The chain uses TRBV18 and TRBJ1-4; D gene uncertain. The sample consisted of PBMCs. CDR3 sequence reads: CASSPMAPTNEKLFF. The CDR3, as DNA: TGTGCCAGCTCACCAATGGCACCAACTAATGAAAAACTGTTTTTT.